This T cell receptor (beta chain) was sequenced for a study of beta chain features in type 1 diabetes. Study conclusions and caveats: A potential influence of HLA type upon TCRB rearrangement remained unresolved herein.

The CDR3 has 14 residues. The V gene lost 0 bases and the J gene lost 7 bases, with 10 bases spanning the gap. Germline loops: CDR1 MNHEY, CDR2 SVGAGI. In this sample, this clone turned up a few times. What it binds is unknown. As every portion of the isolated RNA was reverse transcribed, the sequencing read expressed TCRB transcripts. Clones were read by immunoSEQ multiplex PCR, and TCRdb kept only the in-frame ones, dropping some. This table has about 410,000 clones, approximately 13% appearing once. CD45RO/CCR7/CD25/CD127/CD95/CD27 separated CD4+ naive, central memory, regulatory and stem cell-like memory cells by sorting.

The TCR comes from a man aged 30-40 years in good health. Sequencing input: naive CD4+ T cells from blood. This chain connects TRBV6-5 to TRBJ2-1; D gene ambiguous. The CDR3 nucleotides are TGTGCCAGCAGTTACTCCGGTCATGGGAATGAGCAGTTCTTC. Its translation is CASSYSGHGNEQFF.